Listed below are T cell receptor beta chains from one sample, sequenced in a study of cytomegalovirus exposure and HLA in healthy donors. The assay was immunoSEQ multiplex PCR, and TCRdb's table has in-frame clones only and misses some. The sample comprises under 150,000 clones, around 80% of which are singletons, and over 3.5% rests with the top ten. The material sequenced was PBMCs. These receptors were obtained from a man younger than 45 in good health and CMV-seropositive. Both conserved end residues are part of each CDR3. Each record gives: V gene, J gene, D gene, CDR3 protein. D genes are given only for firm matches.

v_call: TRBV7-9
j_call: TRBJ1-2
d_call: TRBD1
cdr3_aa: CASSLATGVGYGYTF

v_call: TRBV11-3
j_call: .
d_call: .
cdr3_aa: CASSLDDWGGPYEQYF

v_call: TRBV11-3
j_call: TRBJ2-3
d_call: .
cdr3_aa: CASSSRVTDTQYF

v_call: TRBV7-3
j_call: TRBJ2-2
d_call: TRBD2
cdr3_aa: CASSPPGTSNTGELFF

v_call: TRBV9
j_call: TRBJ2-3
d_call: .
cdr3_aa: CASSGLSLLSTDTQYF

v_call: TRBV19
j_call: TRBJ2-7
d_call: TRBD2
cdr3_aa: CASSMVNGRARSYEQYF

v_call: TRBV9
j_call: TRBJ1-1
d_call: TRBD1
cdr3_aa: CASTRGRSGGTEAFF

v_call: TRBV18
j_call: TRBJ2-7
d_call: .
cdr3_aa: CASSSSSGEQYF

v_call: TRBV7-2
j_call: TRBJ2-7
d_call: TRBD2
cdr3_aa: CASSFVSGGPPGEQYF

v_call: TRBV6-4
j_call: TRBJ2-5
d_call: .
cdr3_aa: CASTNARETQYF

v_call: TRBV7-3
j_call: TRBJ2-3
d_call: TRBD2
cdr3_aa: CASSSSGGKDTQYF

v_call: TRBV9
j_call: TRBJ1-4
d_call: TRBD1
cdr3_aa: CASSTMTGSNEKLFF

v_call: TRBV25-1
j_call: TRBJ2-7
d_call: TRBD1
cdr3_aa: CASSGGTGGEQYF

v_call: TRBV7-9
j_call: TRBJ2-7
d_call: TRBD1
cdr3_aa: CASSPRDRAYEQYF

v_call: TRBV28
j_call: TRBJ2-7
d_call: .
cdr3_aa: CASSKYSSYEQYF

v_call: TRBV29-1
j_call: TRBJ2-5
d_call: .
cdr3_aa: CSVGQFQETQYF

v_call: TRBV25-1
j_call: TRBJ1-5
d_call: .
cdr3_aa: CASSDPGDQPQHF

v_call: TRBV6-5
j_call: TRBJ2-6
d_call: .
cdr3_aa: CASSVSGANGLTF

v_call: TRBV7-8
j_call: TRBJ1-2
d_call: .
cdr3_aa: CASSPQGYYGYTF

v_call: TRBV9
j_call: TRBJ2-1
d_call: .
cdr3_aa: CASSGLFEQFF

v_call: TRBV28
j_call: TRBJ1-5
d_call: TRBD1
cdr3_aa: CASTPGQATNQPQHF

v_call: TRBV9
j_call: TRBJ2-4
d_call: TRBD1
cdr3_aa: CASSPYMDRGTIQYF

v_call: TRBV5-1
j_call: TRBJ2-7
d_call: .
cdr3_aa: CASSLLLQGPVSYEQYF

v_call: TRBV7-3
j_call: TRBJ2-1
d_call: TRBD2
cdr3_aa: CASSRLGSGGARSYNEQFF

v_call: TRBV7-6
j_call: TRBJ1-4
d_call: TRBD1
cdr3_aa: CASSTNRGLNEKLFF

v_call: TRBV5-1
j_call: TRBJ2-3
d_call: TRBD1
cdr3_aa: CASTAAGQVTDTQYF

v_call: TRBV4-3
j_call: TRBJ2-3
d_call: .
cdr3_aa: CASSTRGASRRTTDTQYF

v_call: TRBV11-2
j_call: TRBJ1-5
d_call: .
cdr3_aa: CASSFRVDQPQHF

v_call: TRBV29-1
j_call: TRBJ1-2
d_call: .
cdr3_aa: CSAGVEGQLPYGYTF

v_call: TRBV10-3
j_call: TRBJ2-3
d_call: TRBD1
cdr3_aa: CAISEAGQGAGDTQYF

v_call: TRBV28
j_call: TRBJ2-2
d_call: .
cdr3_aa: CATRQQYGREVGHTGELFF

v_call: TRBV6-5
j_call: TRBJ2-7
d_call: .
cdr3_aa: CASSLGPPGSYEQYF

v_call: TRBV4-1
j_call: TRBJ2-7
d_call: TRBD2
cdr3_aa: CASSQGGGLSYEQYF

v_call: TRBV27
j_call: TRBJ2-1
d_call: TRBD2
cdr3_aa: CASSFWREGPTEQFF

v_call: TRBV21-1
j_call: TRBJ1-1
d_call: .
cdr3_aa: CASSKASGQEGNTEAFF

v_call: TRBV6-5
j_call: TRBJ1-5
d_call: .
cdr3_aa: CASRLGGNNQPQHF

v_call: TRBV11-2
j_call: TRBJ2-1
d_call: TRBD2
cdr3_aa: CASSFLAVYNEQFF

v_call: TRBV19
j_call: TRBJ1-6
d_call: TRBD1
cdr3_aa: CASSITGTVNSPLHF

v_call: TRBV15
j_call: TRBJ2-7
d_call: .
cdr3_aa: CATSIGGPYEQYF

v_call: TRBV2
j_call: TRBJ2-3
d_call: TRBD2
cdr3_aa: CASSEEAGGPDTQYF

v_call: TRBV18
j_call: TRBJ2-1
d_call: TRBD1
cdr3_aa: CASSPVIGQGGLGEQFF

v_call: TRBV18
j_call: TRBJ2-7
d_call: TRBD2
cdr3_aa: CASSPIGGRSSYEQYF

v_call: TRBV9
j_call: TRBJ1-2
d_call: TRBD1
cdr3_aa: CASSLPYGTGGNYGYTF

v_call: TRBV11-2
j_call: TRBJ2-7
d_call: .
cdr3_aa: CASSLAPFYEQYF

v_call: TRBV11-1
j_call: TRBJ2-7
d_call: TRBD1
cdr3_aa: CASSSTGGYEQYF

v_call: TRBV2
j_call: TRBJ2-6
d_call: TRBD1
cdr3_aa: CASSDRAGANGLTF

v_call: TRBV5-4
j_call: TRBJ2-7
d_call: TRBD1
cdr3_aa: CASSLGQGGVQYF

v_call: TRBV9
j_call: TRBJ2-2
d_call: TRBD2
cdr3_aa: CASSVGLAGVRGELFF

v_call: TRBV28
j_call: TRBJ1-3
d_call: .
cdr3_aa: CASSYLRGTGNTIYF

v_call: TRBV11-2
j_call: TRBJ1-2
d_call: TRBD1
cdr3_aa: CASSSLTRDRVVQGGGYTF

v_call: TRBV7-2
j_call: TRBJ2-3
d_call: TRBD2
cdr3_aa: CASSLVGIAGDTQYF

v_call: TRBV7-9
j_call: TRBJ1-2
d_call: .
cdr3_aa: CASSLRKEGYTF

v_call: TRBV18
j_call: TRBJ2-1
d_call: .
cdr3_aa: CASSPPAGNYNEQFF

v_call: TRBV27
j_call: TRBJ1-5
d_call: .
cdr3_aa: CASSHLQDQPQHF

v_call: TRBV11-1
j_call: TRBJ2-5
d_call: .
cdr3_aa: CASSVGGRETQYF

v_call: TRBV9
j_call: TRBJ2-1
d_call: .
cdr3_aa: CASSIGGPIYNEQFF

v_call: TRBV7-2
j_call: TRBJ2-5
d_call: TRBD2
cdr3_aa: CASSTGLAGWFQETQYF

v_call: TRBV5-6
j_call: TRBJ2-1
d_call: TRBD2
cdr3_aa: CATKREGEFYNEQFF

v_call: TRBV5-6
j_call: TRBJ1-4
d_call: .
cdr3_aa: CASSLAGNEKLFF